A single sample is the source of the 25 T cell receptor beta chains below, sequenced in a study of T cells in Graves' hyperthyroidism and ophthalmopathy. TCR beta CDR3 sequences were amplified from RNA transcripts. With the HTBI primer set, the TCR CDR3 went through a first round of RT-PCR. TCRdb called the multiplex PCR reads again in MiXCR, with one record for every CDR3 protein. This table has around 720,000 distinct CDR3 sequences, approximately 40% appearing once. Sequenced input: blood. Receptors were obtained from a woman between 35 and 50 years old with Graves' hyperthyroidism.

This clonotype came up a few times. The chain employs TRBV7-2 and TRBJ1-5; D remains unclear. CDR3 length: 14 residues. V was shortened by 5 bases and J by 4 bases, with 12 bases between the two germline ends. The germline V gene has CDR1 SGHTA and CDR2 FQGNSA. CDR3 sequence reads: CASSQDSENQPQHF. The CDR3 nucleotides are TGTGCCAGCAGCCAAGATTCAGAAAATCAGCCCCAGCATTTT.

This clonotype has a count of ten or more. The chain has TRBV7-8 and TRBJ2-5; TRBD2 matches at 7 bases. Germline V gene sequence: CDR1 SGHVS, CDR2 FQNEAQ. The length of the CDR3 is 13 residues. V was clipped by 6 bases and J by 6 bases; unmatched bases: 7. CDR3 DNA sequence: TGTGCCAGCAGTTCTCCCGGGAGGAAGACCCAGTACTTC. Translation: CASSSPGRKTQYF.

This clonotype has a count of ten or more. This sequence joins TRBV29-1 and TRBJ2-6; 7 bases map to TRBD1. CDR3 length: 15 residues. The J segment lost 2 bases and the V segment lost 6 bases, leaving 7 bases of the junction unmatched. Germline CDR1 and CDR2: SQVTM and ANQGSEA. CDR3 region: CSVKGQAPGANVLTF. The CDR3 nucleotides read TGCAGCGTCAAAGGACAGGCTCCTGGGGCCAACGTCCTGACTTTC. The full variable domain, its missing parts supplied by reference TRBV29-1 and TRBJ2-6, is SAVISQKPSRDICQRGTSLTIQCQVDSQVTMMFWYRQQPGQSLTLIATANQGSEATYESGFVIDKFPISRPNLTFSTLTVSNMSPEDSSIYLCSVKGQAPGANVLTFGAGSRLTVL.

The chain combines TRBV15 with TRBJ1-2, with D uncertain. The CDR3 is 12 amino acids. CDR1 and CDR2 from the germline V gene are LNHNV and YYDKDF (reference sequence). Trimming stripped 3 bases from V and 3 bases from J, with 5 bases between. Here the CDR3 DNA reads TGTGCCACCAGCAGTTTCTACTATGGCTACACCTTC. Its translation: CATSSFYYGYTF. Full variable domain (remainder filled in from reference TRBV15 and TRBJ1-2): DAMVIQNPRYQVTQFGKPVTLSCSQTLNHNVMYWYQQKSSQAPKLLFHYYDKDFNNEADTPDNFQSRRPNTSFCFLDIRSPGLGDTAMYLCATSSFYYGYTFGSGTRLTVV.

This clonotype was counted a few times. The CDR3 protein is CASSYRASYGYTF. DNA of the CDR3: TGTGCCAGCAGCTACAGGGCTAGCTATGGCTACACCTTC. The chain combines TRBV6-1 with TRBJ1-2; tentatively, D is TRBD1 (6 bases). The ends were cut back, 6 bases at V and 4 bases at J, with 12 bases in the middle. This CDR3 spans 13 amino acids. Germline CDR1 and CDR2: MNHNS and SASEGT.

This clonotype was picked up a small number of times. The gene calls are TRBV14 and TRBJ1-2; TRBD1 matches 8 bases. CDR3 length equals 16 residues. Germline values: CDR1 SGHDN, CDR2 FVKESK. V lost 5 bases and J lost 7; bases outside the gene matches: 15. CDR3 DNA sequence: TGTGCCAGCAGCGCCTCAACGGGACAGGCTTCGCGTGGCTACACCTTC. Protein: CASSASTGQASRGYTF. Complete variable domain (other parts from reference TRBV14 and TRBJ1-2): EAGVTQFPSHSVIEKGQTVTLRCDPISGHDNLYWYRRVMGKEIKFLLHFVKESKQDESGMPNNRFLAERTGGTYSTLKVQPAELEDSGVYFCASSASTGQASRGYTFGSGTRLTVV.

The gene calls are TRBV2 and TRBJ1-3; no clear D. This CDR3 comprises 15 residues. V lost 4 bases and J lost 4, with 14 bases in between. From germline, CDR1 is SNHLY and CDR2 FYNNEI. In nucleotides, the CDR3 is TGTGCCAGCAGTGTAACCGGGCGTTTGGGAAACACCATATATTTT. It is translated as CASSVTGRLGNTIYF.

The J gene is TRBJ1-5, the V gene TRBV2; perhaps TRBD1 as D (6 bases). The CDR3 contains 15 residues. CDR1 is SNHLY and CDR2 is FYNNEI in the germline V gene. V lost 4 bases to trimming and J lost 2 bases, with 12 bases between them. CDR3 amino acids: CASSGAGAGNQPQHF. CDR3 nucleotides: TGTGCCAGCAGTGGGGCGGGGGCAGGCAATCAGCCCCAGCATTTT.

The V call is TRBV2, the J call TRBJ1-6, with 8 bases lining up with TRBD1. The V segment lost 4 bases and the J segment 5 bases; nucleotides outside the gene matches: 4. CDR1 and CDR2 (germline): SNHLY, FYNNEI. The CDR3 runs to 15 residues. CDR3 region: CASSAQGAHNSPLHF. In DNA form, the CDR3 reads TGTGCCAGCAGTGCTCAGGGGGCTCATAATTCACCCCTCCACTTT.

This chain connects TRBV6-5 to TRBJ2-5; TRBD1 might be the D (6 bases). Between the trimmed V and J ends, which lost 0 bases and 7 bases, there was a span of 18 bases. The CDR3 covers 16 residues. Per germline, CDR1 MNHEY and CDR2 SVGAGI. CDR3 sequence: CASSYSNRAHRGTQYF. CDR3 DNA: TGTGCCAGCAGTTACTCAAACAGGGCTCATCGGGGGACCCAGTACTTC.

This clonotype was counted many times. The chain recombines TRBV10-3 with TRBJ1-5, with 12 bases matching TRBD1. Germline V lookup: CDR1 ENHRY, CDR2 SYGVKD. The V and J ends lost 5 bases and 7 bases, in that order; junction bases with no gene match: 15. The CDR3 is 18 residues long. This CDR3 is CAISLLPPGQGAGQPQHF. The CDR3 DNA reads as TGTGCCATCAGTCTACTTCCTCCGGGACAGGGGGCAGGACAGCCCCAGCATTTT.

This clonotype has a count of ten or more. The V and J genes are TRBV6-1 and TRBJ1-2, with TRBD1 identical over 7 bases. CDR3 size: 13 residues. Germline CDR1 and CDR2: MNHNS and SASEGT. V gave up 1 base and J gave up 7 bases; unmatched junction bases: 3. CDR3 coding DNA: TGTGCCAGCAGTGAAGAACCAGGGGGTGGCTACACCTTC. Translated, it gives CASSEEPGGGYTF.

This chain uses TRBV2 with TRBJ1-5, with 7 bases aligning to TRBD1. This CDR3 is 15 amino acids long. After removal of 5 bases from V and 7 bases from J, the junction contained 11 bases not matched to a gene. CDR1 SNHLY and CDR2 FYNNEI come from the germline V gene. CDR3 DNA sequence: TGTGCCAGCAGTTCCCGACAGGGAGAGTGGCAGCCCCAGCATTTT. It yields the protein CASSSRQGEWQPQHF.

There are a few counts of this clonotype. CDR3 sequence: CASSHLTGIGELFF. CDR3 coding DNA: TGCGCCAGCAGCCACCTGACGGGTATCGGGGAGCTGTTTTTT. V gene TRBV4-3 combines with J gene TRBJ2-2; D gene uncertain. Trimming stripped 3 bases from V and 7 bases from J, with 12 bases between. The germline V gene has CDR1 LGHNA and CDR2 YSLEER. There are 14 residues in the CDR3.

This rearrangement joins TRBV20-1 to TRBJ2-7; D is undetermined. V shed 4 bases and J shed 4 bases, with 14 bases lying between them. CDR1 and CDR2 from the germline V gene are DFQATT and SNEGSKA (reference sequence). This CDR3 has 13 residues. This chain's CDR3 is CSANEWSLYEQYF. The CDR3 DNA reads as TGCAGTGCTAACGAGTGGTCGTTGTACGAGCAGTACTTC.

The table lists this clonotype with many counts. This chain links TRBV10-3 with TRBJ1-1; 7 bases align to TRBD1. Unmatched junction bases numbered 9, after V lost 10 bases and J lost 7 bases. The CDR3 is 12 amino acids. Germline V lookup: CDR1 ENHRY, CDR2 SYGVKD. The CDR3 reads CARHRDRDEAFF. DNA for the CDR3: TGTGCCAGACACCGGGACAGAGATGAAGCTTTCTTT.

The rearrangement joins TRBV27 to TRBJ1-1, with 9 bases identical to TRBD1. Losses at the gene ends were 7 bases for V and 6 bases for J; bases not matched to a gene: 6. CDR3 size: 13 residues. Germline V gene data show CDR1 as MNHEY and CDR2 as SMNVEV (reference sequence). CDR3 amino acids: CASTRTGEPEAFF. The CDR3 DNA reads TGTGCCAGCACGAGGACAGGGGAGCCTGAAGCTTTCTTT.

Ten or more counts support this clonotype. The V and J genes are TRBV7-9 and TRBJ1-1, with D tentatively TRBD1 (5 bases). This CDR3 has 13 amino acids. V was pared by 3 bases and J by 6 bases, with 11 bases between. Per germline, CDR1 SEHNR and CDR2 FQNEAQ (reference sequence). The CDR3, as DNA: TGTGCCAGCAGCTTGGCAGGGCGGCCTGAAGCTTTCTTT. Translating gives CASSLAGRPEAFF.

Of note for this clonotype: Just one base apart from a much larger clone, this may be a read error. No conserved phenylalanine or tryptophan is present at the end of the CDR3, so a read error is the likely explanation. The chain employs TRBV7-2 and TRBJ2-7, with TRBD1 matching over 9 bases. Germline V gene lookup returns CDR1 SGHTA and CDR2 FQGNSA. J was trimmed by 2 bases and V by 4 bases; bases with no gene match: 6. The CDR3 has 15 amino acids. CDR3 DNA sequence: TGTGCCAGCAGCTCCGAGGGACAGGGCCCCTACGAGCAGTACCTC. Translating it yields CASSSEGQGPYEQYL.

This chain links TRBV29-1 with TRBJ2-7, with 10 bases that match TRBD2. J lost 5 bases, V lost 8 bases, and 9 bases had no gene match. Germline lookup yields CDR1 SQVTM and CDR2 ANQGSEA. There are 13 residues in the CDR3. Here the CDR3 reads CSSYGLAADEQYF. Written as DNA, the CDR3 is TGCAGCTCATATGGACTAGCGGCGGACGAGCAGTACTTC.

A word on this clonotype: A much larger clone is a single base away; this may be a read error. The rearrangement uses TRBV7-2 and TRBJ1-1; D not certain. The ends were cut back, 9 bases at V and 5 bases at J, with 13 bases in the middle. This CDR3 spans 12 amino acids. Looked up from germline, CDR1 is SGHTA and CDR2 is FQGNSA. This chain's CDR3 is CARSALRTEAFF. CDR3 sequence (DNA): TGTGCCAGGAGCGCTCTACGGACTGAAGCTTTCTTT. The whole variable domain, filled in from reference TRBV7-2 and TRBJ1-1, reads GAGVSQSPSNKVTEKGKDVELRCDPISGHTALYWYRQSLGQGLEFLIYFQGNSAPDKSGLPSDRFSAERTGGSVSTLTIQRTQQEDSAVYLCARSALRTEAFFGQGTRLTVV.

On this clonotype: The junction shows a germline mismatch at one end, possibly a read error. The chain recombines TRBV24-1 with TRBJ1-1; 8 nucleotides line up with TRBD1. In germline, CDR1 is KGHDR, CDR2 SFDVKD. The CDR3 totals 15 residues. The CDR3 bases are TGTGCCAGCAGTTTCGGCAGGGGGCTGAGCACTGAAGCTTTCTTT. Translated, it gives CASSFGRGLSTEAFF.

This clonotype was found a few times. The J gene is TRBJ1-1, the V gene TRBV4-2, with D perhaps TRBD1 (5 bases). This CDR3 spans 15 amino acids. In germline, CDR1 is LGHNA, CDR2 YNFKEQ. V was trimmed by 4 bases and J by 2 bases, leaving 14 bases between them. In DNA form, the CDR3 reads TGTGCCAGCAGCCCCATAGGGGACCGAAACACTGAAGCTTTCTTT. Encoded protein: CASSPIGDRNTEAFF.

This clonotype was recorded many times. The rearrangement uses TRBV19 and TRBJ1-2, with no clear D. Trimming took off 5 bases at V and 7 bases at J, with 8 bases between the two ends. This CDR3 has 11 amino acids. Germline V CDR1 and CDR2: LNHDA, SQIVND (reference sequence). Here the CDR3 reads CASSGDLGYTF. CDR3 DNA: TGTGCCAGTAGTGGCGACCTTGGCTACACCTTC. Filled out from reference TRBV19 and TRBJ1-2, the complete variable domain reads DGGITQSPKYLFRKEGQNVTLSCEQNLNHDAMYWYRQDPGQGLRLIYYSQIVNDFQKGDIAEGYSVSREKKESFPLTVTSAQKNPTAFYLCASSGDLGYTFGSGTRLTVV.

This clonotype was seen a handful of times. V usage is TRBV9 and J usage is TRBJ1-5; TRBD1 is a possible D gene (5 bases). Germline CDR1 SGDLS, CDR2 YYNGEE. This CDR3 has 16 amino acids. V was clipped by 4 bases and J by 2 bases, with 16 bases between them. CDR3 amino acids: CASSLVFRGGNQPQHF. CDR3 coding DNA: TGTGCCAGCAGCTTGGTATTTAGGGGCGGCAATCAGCCCCAGCATTTT.